This T cell receptor (beta chain) was recovered during a study of blood T cell repertoires in COVID-19. Germline CDR1 SGHRS, CDR2 YFSETQ. The length of the CDR3 is 15 residues. V lost 4 bases and J lost 1, with 14 bases in between. Sequencing used immunoSEQ multiplex PCR; TCRdb keeps in-frame clones, though not all of them. Of approximately 25,000 clones listed, around three quarters are singletons. This clone has a single count. The V gene is TRBV5-1, the J gene TRBJ2-5; possible D gene TRBD1, 8 bases. The sequenced material came from peripheral blood. The clonotype originates from a woman older than 75 with acute or convalescent COVID-19. CDR3 DNA: TGCGCCAGCAGCATACAGGGGGGGACCCAAGAGACCCAGTACTTC. Its protein product is CASSIQGGTQETQYF.